This T cell receptor beta chain derives from a study of blood T cell repertoires in COVID-19. The authors' processing: Reference gene primer amplification yielded estimated nucleated cell counts. TCRdb's copy holds only in-frame clones and misses some; the assay was immunoSEQ multiplex PCR. That table is the source of V, J and clone size, and D and trimming were worked out from the DNA. Here the sample spans roughly 190,000 clones, more than 80% being singletons. Germline V lookup: CDR1 SGHVS, CDR2 FNYEAQ. This CDR3 is built from 14 residues. Between the trimmed V and J ends, which lost 5 bases and 1 base, there was a span of 11 bases.

The TCR originated in a woman aged 40 to 50 with COVID-19, enrolled during active disease. The chain has TRBV7-6 and TRBJ1-1; D remains unclear. The source material was peripheral blood. The CDR3, as DNA: TGTGCCAGCAGCCCAAGGCTAGGGAACACTGAAGCTTTCTTT. It encodes CASSPRLGNTEAFF.